The present TCR beta chain was sequenced within a study of blood T cell repertoires in COVID-19. Original processing notes: Using reference gene primer amplification, nucleated cell counts were estimated. Clones were read by immunoSEQ multiplex PCR, and TCRdb kept only the in-frame ones, dropping some. The V and J calls and clone size are taken from that table; D and trimming were inferred from the DNA. The sample has approximately 350,000 clones, around 90% seen once. This clone was detected only once. This TCR was sampled from a man aged 35 to 55 with acute or convalescent COVID-19. Material: peripheral blood.

The DNA for the CDR3 is TGTGCCAGCAGCTTTGGGGGGTTGGGCACTGAAGCTTTCTTT. It encodes CASSFGGLGTEAFF. The gene calls are TRBV7-6 and TRBJ1-1; maybe TRBD1 (5 bases). V was trimmed by 3 bases and J by 4 bases, leaving 12 bases between them. The CDR3 length is 14 residues. CDR1 and CDR2 (germline): SGHVS, FNYEAQ.